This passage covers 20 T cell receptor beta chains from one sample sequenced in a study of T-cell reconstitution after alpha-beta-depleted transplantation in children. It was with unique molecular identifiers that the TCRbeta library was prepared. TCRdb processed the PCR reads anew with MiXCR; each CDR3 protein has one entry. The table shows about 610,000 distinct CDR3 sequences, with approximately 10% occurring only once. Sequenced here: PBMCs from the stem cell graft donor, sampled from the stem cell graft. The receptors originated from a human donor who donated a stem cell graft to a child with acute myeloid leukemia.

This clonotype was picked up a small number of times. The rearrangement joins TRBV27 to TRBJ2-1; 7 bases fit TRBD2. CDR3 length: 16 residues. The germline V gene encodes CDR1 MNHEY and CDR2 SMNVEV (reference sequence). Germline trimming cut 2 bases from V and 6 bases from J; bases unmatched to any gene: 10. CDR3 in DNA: TGTGCCAGCAGTTTACCGGCACTAGCGTATCCCAATGAGCAGTTCTTC. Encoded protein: CASSLPALAYPNEQFF.

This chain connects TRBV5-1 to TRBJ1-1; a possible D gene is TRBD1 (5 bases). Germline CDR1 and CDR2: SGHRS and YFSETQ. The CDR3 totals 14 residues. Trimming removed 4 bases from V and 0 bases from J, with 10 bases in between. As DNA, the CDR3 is TGCGCCAGCAGCACCGACAGTTTGAACACTGAAGCTTTCTTT. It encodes CASSTDSLNTEAFF.

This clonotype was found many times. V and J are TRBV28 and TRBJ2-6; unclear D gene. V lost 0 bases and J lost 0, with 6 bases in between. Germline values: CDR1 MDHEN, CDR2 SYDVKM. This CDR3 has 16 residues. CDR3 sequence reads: CASSLWQISGANVLTF. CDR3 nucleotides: TGTGCCAGCAGTTTATGGCAGATCTCTGGGGCCAACGTCCTGACTTTC.

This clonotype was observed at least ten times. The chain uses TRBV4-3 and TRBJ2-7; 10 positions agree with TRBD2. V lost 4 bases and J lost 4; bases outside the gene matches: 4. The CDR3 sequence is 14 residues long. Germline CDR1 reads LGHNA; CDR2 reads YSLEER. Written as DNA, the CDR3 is TGCGCCAGCAGCCTACTAGCGGGGACGTACGAGCAGTACTTC. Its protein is CASSLLAGTYEQYF.

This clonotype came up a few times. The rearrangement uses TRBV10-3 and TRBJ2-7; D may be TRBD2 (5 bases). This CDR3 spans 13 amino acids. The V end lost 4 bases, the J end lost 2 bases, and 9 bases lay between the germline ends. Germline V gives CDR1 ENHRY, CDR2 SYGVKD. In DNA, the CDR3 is TGTGCCATCAGTGGCCGGGATGCCTACGAGCAGTACTTC. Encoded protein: CAISGRDAYEQYF.

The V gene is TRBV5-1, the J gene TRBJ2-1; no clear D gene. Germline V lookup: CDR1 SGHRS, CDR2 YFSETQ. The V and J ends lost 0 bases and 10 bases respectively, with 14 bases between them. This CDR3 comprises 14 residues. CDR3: CASSLAGSSGEQFF. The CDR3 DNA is TGCGCCAGCAGCTTGGCCGGCAGCTCCGGAGAGCAGTTCTTC.

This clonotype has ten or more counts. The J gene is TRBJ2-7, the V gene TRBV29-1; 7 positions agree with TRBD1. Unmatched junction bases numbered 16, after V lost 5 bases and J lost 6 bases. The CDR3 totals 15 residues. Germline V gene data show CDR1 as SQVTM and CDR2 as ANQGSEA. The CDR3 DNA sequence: TGCAGCGTTCGCTCCGACAGGGACCTCCTCCGCGAGCAGTACTTC. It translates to CSVRSDRDLLREQYF.

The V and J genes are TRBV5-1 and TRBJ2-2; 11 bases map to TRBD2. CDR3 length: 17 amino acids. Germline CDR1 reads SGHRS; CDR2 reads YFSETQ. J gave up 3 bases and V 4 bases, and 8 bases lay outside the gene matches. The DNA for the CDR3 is TGCGCCAGCAGCCCCCGGACTAGCGGGCAAGACACCGGGGAGCTGTTTTTT. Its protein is CASSPRTSGQDTGELFF.

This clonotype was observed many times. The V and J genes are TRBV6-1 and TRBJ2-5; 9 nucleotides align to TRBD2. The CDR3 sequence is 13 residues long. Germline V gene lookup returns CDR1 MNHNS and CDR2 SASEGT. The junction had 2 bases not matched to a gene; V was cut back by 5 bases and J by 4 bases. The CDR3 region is CASSNSGGETQYF. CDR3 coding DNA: TGTGCCAGCAGTAATAGCGGGGGAGAGACCCAGTACTTC.

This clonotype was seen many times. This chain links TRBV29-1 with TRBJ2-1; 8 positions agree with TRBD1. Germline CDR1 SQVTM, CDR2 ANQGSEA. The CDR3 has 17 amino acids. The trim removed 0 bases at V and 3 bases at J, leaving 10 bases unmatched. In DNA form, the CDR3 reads TGCAGCGTTGAAGATGAGGGGGACAGGCTCGGCTACAATGAGCAGTTCTTC. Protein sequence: CSVEDEGDRLGYNEQFF.

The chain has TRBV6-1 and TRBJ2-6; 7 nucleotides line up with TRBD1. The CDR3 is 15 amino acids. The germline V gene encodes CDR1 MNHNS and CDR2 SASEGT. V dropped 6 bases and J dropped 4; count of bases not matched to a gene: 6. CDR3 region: CASSRTGEGANVLTF. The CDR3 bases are TGTGCCAGCAGCCGTACAGGGGAAGGGGCCAACGTCCTGACTTTC.

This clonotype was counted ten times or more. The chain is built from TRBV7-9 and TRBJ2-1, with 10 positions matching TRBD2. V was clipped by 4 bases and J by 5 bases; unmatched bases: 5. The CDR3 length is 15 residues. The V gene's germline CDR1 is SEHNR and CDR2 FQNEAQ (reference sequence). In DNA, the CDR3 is TGTGCCAGCAGCTCCGGGACTAGCGTTCACAATGAGCAGTTCTTC. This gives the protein CASSSGTSVHNEQFF. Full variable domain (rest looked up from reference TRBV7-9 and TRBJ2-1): DTGVSQNPRHKITKRGQNVTFRCDPISEHNRLYWYRQTLGQGPEFLTYFQNEAQLEKSRLLSDRFSAERPKGSFSTLEIQRTEQGDSAMYLCASSSGTSVHNEQFFGPGTRLTVL.

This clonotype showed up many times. CDR3 in amino acids: CASRLTGASNQPQHF. The CDR3 DNA is TGTGCCAGCAGGCTGACAGGGGCTAGCAATCAGCCCCAGCATTTT. The chain recombines TRBV12-3 or TRBV12-4 with TRBJ1-5; 8 positions match TRBD1. V dropped 6 bases and J dropped 0; count of bases not matched to a gene: 4. There are 15 residues in the CDR3.

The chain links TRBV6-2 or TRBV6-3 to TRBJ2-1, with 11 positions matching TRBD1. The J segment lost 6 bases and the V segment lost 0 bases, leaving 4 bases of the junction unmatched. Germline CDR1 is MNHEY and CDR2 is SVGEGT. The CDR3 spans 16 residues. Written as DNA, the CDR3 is TGTGCCAGCAGTTACTCGGCCGGGACAGGGGGCAATGAGCAGTTCTTC. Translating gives CASSYSAGTGGNEQFF.

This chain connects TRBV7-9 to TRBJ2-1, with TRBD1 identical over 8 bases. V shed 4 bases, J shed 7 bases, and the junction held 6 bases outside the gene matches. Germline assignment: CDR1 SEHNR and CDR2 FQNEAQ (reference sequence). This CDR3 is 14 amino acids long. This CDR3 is CASSSGGDRNEQFF. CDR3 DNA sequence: TGTGCCAGCAGCTCAGGGGGCGATAGGAATGAGCAGTTCTTC.

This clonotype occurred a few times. CDR3 coding DNA: TGTGCCAGCAGCCAACTTCTGTGGAGCACCTACAATGAGCAGTTCTTC. Its translation is CASSQLLWSTYNEQFF. V is TRBV14 and J is TRBJ2-1; D is unresolved. CDR1 is SGHDN and CDR2 is FVKESK in the germline V gene. The CDR3 has 16 residues. V was shortened by 2 bases and J by 2 bases, with 13 bases between the two germline ends.

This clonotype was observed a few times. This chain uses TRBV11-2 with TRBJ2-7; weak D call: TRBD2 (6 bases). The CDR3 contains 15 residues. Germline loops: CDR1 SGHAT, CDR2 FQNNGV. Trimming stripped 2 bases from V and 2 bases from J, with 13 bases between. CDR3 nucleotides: TGTGCCAGCAGCTTATCCGGGGGAGCTGCCTACGAGCAGTACTTC. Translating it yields CASSLSGGAAYEQYF.

Here the CDR3 DNA reads TGTGCCACCAGCAGAGCCGGACTAGCGCCGAATGAGCAGTTCTTC. Residues: CATSRAGLAPNEQFF. This chain joins TRBV15 and TRBJ2-1; TRBD2 matches at 9 bases. J lost 7 bases, V lost 1 base, and 5 bases had no gene match. The germline CDR1 and CDR2 sequences are LNHNV and YYDKDF (reference sequence). The CDR3 contains 15 residues. Complete variable domain (other parts from reference TRBV15 and TRBJ2-1): DAMVIQNPRYQVTQFGKPVTLSCSQTLNHNVMYWYQQKSSQAPKLLFHYYDKDFNNEADTPDNFQSRRPNTSFCFLDIRSPGLGDTAMYLCATSRAGLAPNEQFFGPGTRLTVL.

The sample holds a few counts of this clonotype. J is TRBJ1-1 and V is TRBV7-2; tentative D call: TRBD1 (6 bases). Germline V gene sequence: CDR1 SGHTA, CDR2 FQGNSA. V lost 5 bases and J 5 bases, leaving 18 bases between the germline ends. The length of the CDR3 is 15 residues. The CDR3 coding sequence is TGTGCCAGCAGCGCCCGGGCAGGGGCGGAGACTGAAGCTTTCTTT. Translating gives CASSARAGAETEAFF.

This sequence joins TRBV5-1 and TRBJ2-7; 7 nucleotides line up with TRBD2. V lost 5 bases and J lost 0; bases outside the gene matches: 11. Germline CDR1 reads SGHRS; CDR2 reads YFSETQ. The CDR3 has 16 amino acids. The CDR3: CASRSTRGVSSYEQYF. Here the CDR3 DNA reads TGCGCCAGCAGATCTACACGGGGGGTGAGCTCCTACGAGCAGTACTTC.